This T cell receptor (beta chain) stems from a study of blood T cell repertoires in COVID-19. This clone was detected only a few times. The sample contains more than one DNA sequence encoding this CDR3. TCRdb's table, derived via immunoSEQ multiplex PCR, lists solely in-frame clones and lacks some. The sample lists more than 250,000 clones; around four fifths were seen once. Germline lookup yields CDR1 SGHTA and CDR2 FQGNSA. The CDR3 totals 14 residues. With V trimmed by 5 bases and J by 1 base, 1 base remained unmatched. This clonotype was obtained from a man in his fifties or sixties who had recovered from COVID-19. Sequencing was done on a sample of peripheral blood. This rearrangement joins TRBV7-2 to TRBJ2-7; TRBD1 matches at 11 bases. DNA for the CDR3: TGTGCCAGCAGCCGGGACAGGGGGTCCTACGAGCAGTACTTC. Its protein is CASSRDRGSYEQYF. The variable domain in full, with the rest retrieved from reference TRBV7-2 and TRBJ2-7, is GAGVSQSPSNKVTEKGKDVELRCDPISGHTALYWYRQSLGQGLEFLIYFQGNSAPDKSGLPSDRFSAERTGGSVSTLTIQRTQQEDSAVYLCASSRDRGSYEQYFGPGTRLTVT.